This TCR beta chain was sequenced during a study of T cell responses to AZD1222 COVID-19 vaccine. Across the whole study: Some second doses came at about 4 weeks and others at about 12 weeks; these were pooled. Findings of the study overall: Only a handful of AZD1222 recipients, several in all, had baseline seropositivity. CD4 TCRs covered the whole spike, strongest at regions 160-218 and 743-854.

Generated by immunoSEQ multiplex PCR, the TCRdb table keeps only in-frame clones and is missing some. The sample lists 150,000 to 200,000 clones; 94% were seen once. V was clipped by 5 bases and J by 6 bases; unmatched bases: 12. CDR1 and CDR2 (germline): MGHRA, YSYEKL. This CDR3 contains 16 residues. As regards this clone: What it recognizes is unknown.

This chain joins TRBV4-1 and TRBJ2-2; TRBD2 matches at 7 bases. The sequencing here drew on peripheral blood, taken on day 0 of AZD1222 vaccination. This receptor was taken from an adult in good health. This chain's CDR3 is CASSSPGGSGPGELFF. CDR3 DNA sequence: TGCGCCAGCAGCTCCCCCGGGGGGAGCGGGCCCGGGGAGCTGTTTTTT.